The 4 T cell receptor beta chains listed next were all sequenced from one sample in a study of graft-versus-host responses after intestinal transplantation. TCRdb's table, derived via immunoSEQ multiplex PCR, lists solely in-frame clones and lacks some. Seen here are 16,000 or so clones, roughly 83% observed once, and the top ten hold about 4%. Intraepithelial lymphocytes and lamina propria lymphocytes were released through processing of graft tissue. The sequences come from ileum tissue, collected approximately 590 days after intestinal transplantation. The receptors originated from a human patient who received an intestinal transplant, so some T cells may come from the graft donor.

The chain joins TRBV5-1 to TRBJ1-1; perhaps TRBD1 as D (6 bases). Germline V lookup: CDR1 SGHRS, CDR2 YFSETQ. V lost 5 bases, J lost 4 bases, and 12 bases lay in between. The CDR3 extends over 13 amino acids. CDR3 nucleotide sequence: TGCGCCAGCAGTCCACAGGGTGGCACTGAAGCTTTCTTT. Translation gives CASSPQGGTEAFF.

The rearrangement links TRBV28 to TRBJ2-5; D might be TRBD1 or TRBD2, each matching 5 bases. Trimming removed 8 bases at V and 11 bases at J, with 18 bases between. The CDR3 loop spans 12 amino acids. Germline V gene sequence: CDR1 MDHEN, CDR2 SYDVKM. CDR3 DNA: TGTGCCAGCGGGGAAAATGTAGGGGAGCAGTACTTC. This sequence encodes CASGENVGEQYF.

In its sample, this clone was seen a few times. The chain has TRBV5-1 and TRBJ2-7, with D perhaps being TRBD1 or TRBD2 (6 bases each). The CDR3 contains 15 residues. Germline CDR1 SGHRS, CDR2 YFSETQ. V was cut by 0 bases and J by 2 bases, with 12 bases left in between. The CDR3 loop reads CASSLGRGPAYEQYF. The CDR3 nucleotides are TGCGCCAGCAGCTTGGGTCGGGGGCCAGCCTACGAGCAGTACTTC.

The J gene is TRBJ2-7, the V gene TRBV18; 7 nucleotides line up with TRBD1. V trimming: 1 base; J trimming: 3 bases; junction bases outside the gene matches: 3. Germline assignment: CDR1 KGHSH and CDR2 LQKENI. The CDR3 runs 14 residues. CDR3 nucleotides: TGTGCCAGCTCACCACGACAGGGTGACTACGAGCAGTACTTC. Protein sequence: CASSPRQGDYEQYF.